Listed here are 13 T cell receptor beta chains from one sample, sequenced in a study of radiotherapy plus CTLA-4 blockade in lung cancer. The table came from immunoSEQ multiplex PCR; TCRdb's copy has only in-frame clones and leaves some out. The table lists 130,000 or so clones, 80% to 90% of them singletons. The starting material was peripheral blood, obtained from a patient treated with radiotherapy plus ipilimumab. The origin of the receptors is a human donor with non-small cell lung cancer that progressed on radiotherapy plus ipilimumab.

The chain employs TRBV2 and TRBJ1-4; TRBD1 aligns across 8 bases. CDR1 is SNHLY, CDR2 FYNNEI, per germline. The CDR3 has 14 amino acids. Unmatched junction bases numbered 10, after V lost 8 bases and J lost 8 bases. The DNA for the CDR3 is TGTGCCAGCCTTACCGGGACAGGAAAGGAAAAACTGTTTTTT. Translating gives CASLTGTGKEKLFF.

The sample holds one count of this clone. This chain connects TRBV7-9 to TRBJ2-7, with TRBD2 matching 8 bases. J gave up 3 bases and V 8 bases, and 12 bases lay outside the gene matches. From germline, CDR1 is SEHNR and CDR2 FQNEAQ (reference sequence). The CDR3 runs to 15 residues. The CDR3 DNA is TGTGCCAGCGGGGCCTCCGGGAGGGCCCGCTACGAGCAGTACTTC. Protein: CASGASGRARYEQYF.

The V and J genes are TRBV5-1 and TRBJ1-5; 7 nucleotides line up with TRBD1. CDR3 length equals 15 residues. Trimming at V came to 0 bases and at J to 3 bases, leaving 3 bases not matched to a gene. CDR1 is SGHRS, CDR2 YFSETQ, per germline. The CDR3 loop is CASSLGRGSNQPQHF. The CDR3 region has the DNA TGCGCCAGCAGCTTGGGCAGGGGGTCCAATCAGCCCCAGCATTTT.

This chain links TRBV29-1 with TRBJ1-1; D perhaps matches TRBD1 (6 bases). This CDR3 region has 12 residues. Trimming took 7 bases from V and 3 from J, leaving 12 bases between them. Germline V lookup: CDR1 SQVTM, CDR2 ANQGSEA. CDR3 sequence (DNA): TGCAGCGCGGACAGAGGGGACACTGAAGCTTTCTTT. Protein: CSADRGDTEAFF.

V gene TRBV5-6 combines with J gene TRBJ2-5; 10 bases map to TRBD2. CDR1 and CDR2 from the germline V gene are SGHDT and YYEEEE. The CDR3 totals 15 residues. J was trimmed by 4 bases and V by 2 bases; bases with no gene match: 5. In nucleotides, the CDR3 is TGTGCCAGCAGCTTTTCCCTAGCGGGAGCAGAGACCCAGTACTTC. Translating gives CASSFSLAGAETQYF.

The rearrangement links TRBV29-1 to TRBJ1-2, with D tentatively TRBD1 (5 bases). Germline CDR1 reads SQVTM; CDR2 reads ANQGSEA. This CDR3 contains 12 residues. V was cut by 1 base and J by 5 bases, with 8 bases left in between. CDR3 amino acids: CSVEGTNYGYTF. The CDR3 region has the DNA TGCAGCGTTGAAGGGACAAATTATGGCTACACCTTC.

This clone was observed a single time. V usage is TRBV28 and J usage is TRBJ2-2, with 7 nucleotides matching TRBD1. Germline loops: CDR1 MDHEN, CDR2 SYDVKM. Germline trimming cut 3 bases from V and 5 bases from J; bases unmatched to any gene: 3. The CDR3 length is 14 residues. CDR3 residues: CASSFPGQTGELFF. For the CDR3, the DNA is TGTGCCAGCAGTTTCCCGGGACAGACCGGGGAGCTGTTTTTT.

The gene calls are TRBV27 and TRBJ2-1; D unclear. From germline, CDR1 is MNHEY and CDR2 SMNVEV (reference sequence). The CDR3 runs to 13 residues. The V gene lost 0 bases and the J gene lost 3 bases, with 3 bases spanning the gap. The CDR3 loop reads CASSLSVYNEQFF. DNA for the CDR3: TGTGCCAGCAGTTTATCTGTCTACAATGAGCAGTTCTTC.

The gene calls are TRBV7-3 and TRBJ2-7, with D perhaps matching TRBD2 (6 bases). CDR3 length: 15 residues. In germline, CDR1 is SGHTA, CDR2 FQGTGA. Trimming removed 2 bases from V and 4 bases from J, with 15 bases in between. The CDR3 loop reads CASSLYPGVPYEQYF. The CDR3 DNA follows: TGTGCCAGCAGCTTATACCCGGGAGTCCCGTACGAGCAGTACTTC. Complete variable domain (other parts from reference TRBV7-3 and TRBJ2-7): GAGVSQTPSNKVTEKGKYVELRCDPISGHTALYWYRQSLGQGPEFLIYFQGTGAADDSGLPNDRFFAVRPEGSVSTLKIQRTERGDSAVYLCASSLYPGVPYEQYFGPGTRLTVT.

V usage is TRBV2 and J usage is TRBJ2-1; the D is unclear. The germline V and J ends were trimmed by 3 bases and 12 bases, with 12 bases remaining between them. The CDR3 loop spans 12 amino acids. CDR1 SNHLY and CDR2 FYNNEI come from the germline V gene. CDR3 sequence: CASSDRTSWQFF. Here the CDR3 DNA reads TGTGCCAGCAGTGACCGGACCTCTTGGCAGTTCTTC.

The rearrangement joins TRBV29-1 to TRBJ2-1; D might be TRBD2 (5 bases). The CDR3 contains 16 residues. CDR1 is SQVTM, CDR2 ANQGSEA, per germline. V lost 4 bases and J lost 4, with 20 bases in between. DNA of the CDR3: TGCAGCGTTGGCCCCGGGGAGCTACCCATTTACAATGAGCAGTTCTTC. This codes for CSVGPGELPIYNEQFF.

The V gene is TRBV5-1, the J gene TRBJ2-6; D unresolved. V was pared by 4 bases and J by 4 bases, with 12 bases between. The CDR3 has 15 residues. Per the germline V gene, CDR1 is SGHRS and CDR2 is YFSETQ. In nucleotides, the CDR3 is TGCGCCAGCAGCCCGCAAGTTGCCGGGGCCAACGTCCTGACTTTC. Translating it yields CASSPQVAGANVLTF.

The CDR3 loop is CASGEASGPTYEQYF. The CDR3, as DNA: TGTGCCAGTGGGGAGGCTAGCGGGCCAACATACGAGCAGTACTTC. The genes are TRBV19 and TRBJ2-7, with 8 bases identical to TRBD2. With 8 bases clipped from V and 4 bases from J, the junction kept 13 bases outside the gene matches. CDR3 length: 15 amino acids. CDR1 LNHDA and CDR2 SQIVND come from the germline V gene (reference sequence). Full variable domain (remainder filled in from reference TRBV19 and TRBJ2-7): DGGITQSPKYLFRKEGQNVTLSCEQNLNHDAMYWYRQDPGQGLRLIYYSQIVNDFQKGDIAEGYSVSREKKESFPLTVTSAQKNPTAFYLCASGEASGPTYEQYFGPGTRLTVT.